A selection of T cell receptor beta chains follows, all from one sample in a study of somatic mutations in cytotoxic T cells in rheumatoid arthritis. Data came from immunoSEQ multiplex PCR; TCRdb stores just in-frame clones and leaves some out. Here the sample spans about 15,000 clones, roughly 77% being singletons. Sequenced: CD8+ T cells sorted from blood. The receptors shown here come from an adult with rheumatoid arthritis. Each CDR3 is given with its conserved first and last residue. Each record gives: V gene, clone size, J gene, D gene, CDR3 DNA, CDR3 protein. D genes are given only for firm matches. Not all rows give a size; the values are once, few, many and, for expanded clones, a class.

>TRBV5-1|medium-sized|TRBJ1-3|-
TGCGCCAGCAGCTTGTACGAGGGGGGTGGAAACACCATATATTTT
CASSLYEGGGNTIYF
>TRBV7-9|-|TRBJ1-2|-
TGTGCCAGCAGCTCCTCGACAGAGTTCCCTAACTATGGCTACACCTTC
CASSSSTEFPNYGYTF
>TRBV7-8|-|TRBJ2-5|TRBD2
TGTGCCAGCAGCTTAGAAATAGCGGGGGGGCCGGAGACCCAGTACTTC
CASSLEIAGGPETQYF
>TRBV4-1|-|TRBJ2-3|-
TGCGCCAGCAGCCAAGCCCCGTACCCAGATACGCAGTATTTT
CASSQAPYPDTQYF
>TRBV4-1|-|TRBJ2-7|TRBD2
TGCGCCAGCAGCCAAGGGACTAGCTTACTCTACGAGCAGTACTTC
CASSQGTSLLYEQYF
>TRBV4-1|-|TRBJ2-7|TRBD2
TGCGCCAGCAGCCAAGATCCTAGCGGGAGGAACGAGCAGTACTTC
CASSQDPSGRNEQYF
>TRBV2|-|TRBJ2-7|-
TGTGCCAGCAGTACCGTGGGGGGAACACACTACGAGCAGTACTTC
CASSTVGGTHYEQYF
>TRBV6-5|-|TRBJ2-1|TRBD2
TGTGCCAGCAGTTACTCTGGGGAGGGCCCGGCGAATGAGCAGTTCTTC
CASSYSGEGPANEQFF
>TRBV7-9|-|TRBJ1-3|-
TGTGCCAGCAGCTTAGTACTGGGGACTGGAAACACCATATATTTT
CASSLVLGTGNTIYF
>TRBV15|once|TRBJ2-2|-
TGTGCCACCATCAAACTAGGCGGGACCGGGGAGCTGTTTTTT
CATIKLGGTGELFF
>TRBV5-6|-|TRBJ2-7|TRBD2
TGTGCCAGCAGCTTCTTGCGGGGGTTCTCCTACGAGCAGTACTTC
CASSFLRGFSYEQYF
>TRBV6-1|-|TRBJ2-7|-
TGTGCCAGCAGTGAAAGGCAGATTTACGAGCAGTACTTC
CASSERQIYEQYF
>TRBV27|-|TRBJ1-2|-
TGTGCCAGCAGTCCCAGCCAGGTTATCTATGGCTACACCTTC
CASSPSQVIYGYTF
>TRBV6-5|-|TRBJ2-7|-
TGTGCCAGCAGTTACTCGCCAGGGACCTACGAGCAGTACTTC
CASSYSPGTYEQYF
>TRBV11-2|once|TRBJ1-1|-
TGTGCCAGCAGCTGGACGCGGGACACTGAAGCTTTCTTT
CASSWTRDTEAFF
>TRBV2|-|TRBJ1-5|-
TGTGCCAGCAGTGAAGGGGGTCTCACTCAGCCCCAGCATTTT
CASSEGGLTQPQHF
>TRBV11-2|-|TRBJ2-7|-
TGTGCCAGCAGCGGCCGGGACAAGTCTTCCTACGAGCAGTACTTC
CASSGRDKSSYEQYF
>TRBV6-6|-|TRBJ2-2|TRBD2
TGTGCCAGCAGGGGACTAGCGGTTTACACCGGGGAGCTGTTTTTT
CASRGLAVYTGELFF
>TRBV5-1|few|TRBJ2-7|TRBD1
TGCGCCAGCATTCCCCAGATCCGGGACAGAGCCTCCTACGAGCAGTACTTC
CASIPQIRDRASYEQYF
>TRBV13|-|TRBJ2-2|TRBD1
TGTGCCAGCACCCTGAGGGGAGGGGACAGGGGACGGGACTCATACACCGGGGAGCTGTTTTTT
CASTLRGGDRGRDSYTGELFF
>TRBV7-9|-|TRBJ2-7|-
TGTGCCAGCAGCCCCGGGAAAACCAGGGGGGCATACGAGCAGTACTTC
CASSPGKTRGAYEQYF
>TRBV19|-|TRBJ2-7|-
TGTGCCAGTAGTATTACAGCTGGGTCGTCCTACGAGCAGTACTTC
CASSITAGSSYEQYF
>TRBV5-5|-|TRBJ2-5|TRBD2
TGTGCCAGCAGCTTGGCCCCAGCGGGGGGTCGGGAGACCCAGTACTTC
CASSLAPAGGRETQYF
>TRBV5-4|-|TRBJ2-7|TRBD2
TGTGCCAGCAGCGAAGGGACTAGCGGAAACTACGAGCAGTACTTC
CASSEGTSGNYEQYF
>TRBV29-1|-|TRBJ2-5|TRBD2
TGCAGCGTTGAAGCCAGAGGGGCGGGAGTCGGGGAGACCCAGTACTTC
CSVEARGAGVGETQYF
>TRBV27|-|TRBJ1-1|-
TGTGCCAGCAGTTTGTTCCGGGAGAACACTGAAGCTTTCTTT
CASSLFRENTEAFF
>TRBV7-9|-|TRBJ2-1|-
TGTGCCAGCAGCCTCTCCTACAATGAGCAGTTCTTC
CASSLSYNEQFF
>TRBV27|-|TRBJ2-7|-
TGTGCCAGCACTCCCCTCGGGGGCTCCTACGAGCAGTACTTC
CASTPLGGSYEQYF
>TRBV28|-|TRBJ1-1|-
TGTGCCAGCAGTCCGGACTCAATGAACACTGAAGCTTTCTTT
CASSPDSMNTEAFF
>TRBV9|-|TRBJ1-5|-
TGTGCCAGCAGCGTAGGTCAGTATAGCAATCAGCCCCAGCATTTT
CASSVGQYSNQPQHF
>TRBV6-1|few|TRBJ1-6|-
TGTGCCAGCAGTGACCCAGGTGGGGGATTTGATTCACCCCTCCACTTT
CASSDPGGGFDSPLHF
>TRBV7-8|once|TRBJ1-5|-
TGTGCCAGCAGGGAGGGGTTTAGCAATCAGCCCCAGCATTTT
CASREGFSNQPQHF
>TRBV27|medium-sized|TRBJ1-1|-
TGTGCCAGCAGTTTAATTGCGTCGACCCTACCTGAAGCTTTCTTT
CASSLIASTLPEAFF
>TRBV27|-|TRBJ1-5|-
TGTGCCAGCAGTTTTGGAGCGGGCAATCAGCCCCAGCATTTT
CASSFGAGNQPQHF
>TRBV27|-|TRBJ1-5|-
TGTGCCAGCAGCCCCCTAGGGATCGGCAATCAGCCCCAGCATTTT
CASSPLGIGNQPQHF
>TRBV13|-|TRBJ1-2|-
TGTGCCAGCAGCTTAATGGCCGAGGGTGGCTACACCTTC
CASSLMAEGGYTF
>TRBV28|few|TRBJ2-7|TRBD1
TGTGCCAGCAGTTTATCGGACAGGGTTTACGAGCAGTACTTC
CASSLSDRVYEQYF
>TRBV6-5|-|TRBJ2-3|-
TGTGCCAGCAGTTACAGCTCGGGCACAGATACGCAGTATTTT
CASSYSSGTDTQYF
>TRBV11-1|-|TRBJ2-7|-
TGTGCCAGCAGCCATAACGGCCCGGGAGAGCAGTACTTC
CASSHNGPGEQYF
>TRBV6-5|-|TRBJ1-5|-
TGTGCCAGCAGTTACAGCCAGGGTAGCAATCAGCCCCAGCATTTT
CASSYSQGSNQPQHF
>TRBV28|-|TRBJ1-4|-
TGTGCCAGCAGTTTATTCTTCATCAAGGGGGACCGTAATGAAAAACTGTTTTTT
CASSLFFIKGDRNEKLFF
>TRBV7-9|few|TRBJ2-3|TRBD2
TGTGCCAGCAGGACGACTAGCGGGGAGGATACGCAGTATTTT
CASRTTSGEDTQYF
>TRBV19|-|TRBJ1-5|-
TGTGCCAGTAGTATAGGGGACACCAATCAGCCCCAGCATTTT
CASSIGDTNQPQHF
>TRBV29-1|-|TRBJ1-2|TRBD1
TGCAGCGTCGACCCAGGGGGGATCTATAGCTACACCTTC
CSVDPGGIYSYTF
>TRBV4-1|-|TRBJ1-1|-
TGCGCCAGCAGCCAAGTTTGGGGGAACACTGAAGCTTTCTTT
CASSQVWGNTEAFF
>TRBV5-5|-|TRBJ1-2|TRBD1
TGTGCCAGCAGCGAAGAAGGGTATTGGGACAGGGCTTTCGTAGACTATGGCTACACCTTC
CASSEEGYWDRAFVDYGYTF
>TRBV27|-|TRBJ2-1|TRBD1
TGTGCCAGCAGTTTACAACAGGGGAGCAATGAGCAGTTCTTC
CASSLQQGSNEQFF
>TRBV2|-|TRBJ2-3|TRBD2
TGTGCCAGCAGTCCACCTAGCGGGGTTAGCACAGATACGCAGTATTTT
CASSPPSGVSTDTQYF
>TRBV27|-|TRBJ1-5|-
TGTGCCAGCAGTACAGGTGTTAGCAATCAGCCCCAGCATTTT
CASSTGVSNQPQHF
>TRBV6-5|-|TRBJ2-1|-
TGTGCCAGCAGTCTCGGACGGCTGAATGAGCAGTTCTTC
CASSLGRLNEQFF
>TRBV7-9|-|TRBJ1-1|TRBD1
TGTGCCAGCAGCTTAGCCGGGACAGCCACTGAAGCTTTCTTT
CASSLAGTATEAFF
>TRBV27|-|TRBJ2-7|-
TGTGCCAGCAGTTTAGAGGGAGGGGGCTACTACGAGCAGTACTTC
CASSLEGGGYYEQYF
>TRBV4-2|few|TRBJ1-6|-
TGTGCCAGCAGCCAAGATTCCGGCGACGGTGGATCACCCCTCCACTTT
CASSQDSGDGGSPLHF
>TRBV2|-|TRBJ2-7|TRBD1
TGTGCCAGCAGTGCAGACAGGGGATTCTCCTACGAGCAGTACTTC
CASSADRGFSYEQYF
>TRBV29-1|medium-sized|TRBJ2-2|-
TGCAGCTTTACACTAGGGGGGACCGGGGAGCTGTTTTTT
CSFTLGGTGELFF
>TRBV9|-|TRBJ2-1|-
TGTGCCAGCAGCGTAGGGTGGGGCGACGGGCCTTACAATGAGCAGTTCTTC
CASSVGWGDGPYNEQFF
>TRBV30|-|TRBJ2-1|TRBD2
TGTGCCTGGAGTGTAGACCCCCTAGCGGAAAAGCAGTTCTTC
CAWSVDPLAEKQFF
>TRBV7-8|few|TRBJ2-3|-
TGTGCCAGCAGCTTAGCGGCCCCGGGACGGCTACGAGGAGATACGCAGTATTTT
CASSLAAPGRLRGDTQYF
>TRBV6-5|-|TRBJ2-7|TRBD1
TGTGCCAGCAGTTACGTGGGGACAGTTACCTACGAGCAGTACTTC
CASSYVGTVTYEQYF
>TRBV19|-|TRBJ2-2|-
TGTGCCAGTAGCCTGGGAAGGGCCGGGGAGCTGTTTTTT
CASSLGRAGELFF